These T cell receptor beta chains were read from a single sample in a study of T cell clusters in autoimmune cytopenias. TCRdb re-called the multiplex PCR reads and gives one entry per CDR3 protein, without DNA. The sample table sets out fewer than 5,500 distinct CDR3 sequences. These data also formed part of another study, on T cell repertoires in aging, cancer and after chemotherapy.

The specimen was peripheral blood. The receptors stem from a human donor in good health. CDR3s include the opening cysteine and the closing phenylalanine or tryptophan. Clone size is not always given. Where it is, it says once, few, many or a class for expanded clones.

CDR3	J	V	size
CASTQAADQAFF	TRBJ1-1	TRBV6-5	-
CASSYFQGSTEAFF	TRBJ1-1	TRBV6-5	medium-sized
CATSRSNSINEKLFF	TRBJ1-4	TRBV15	medium-sized
CASSLPNRRTGELFF	TRBJ2-2	TRBV11-2	medium-sized
CASSQEVGGAKETQYF	TRBJ2-5	TRBV14	-
CSARDLGGQTANYGYTF	TRBJ1-2	TRBV20-1	-
CASSRQGQGGSYEQYF	TRBJ2-7	TRBV18	-
CASSQVWTYTDTQYF	TRBJ2-3	TRBV4-1	-
CASSADPGQGAGEQYF	TRBJ2-7	TRBV11-1	-
CSAYATRYQGAQYF	TRBJ2-5	TRBV20-1	-
CASSPSGGSSTDTQYF	TRBJ2-3	TRBV5-4	medium-sized
CASSPTGTSNEQFF	TRBJ2-1	TRBV4-2	-
CASSLPRGNEKLFF	TRBJ1-4	TRBV27	medium-sized
CSAHNSNEDGYTF	TRBJ1-2	TRBV20-1	-
CASSEKGSYTQYF	TRBJ2-3	TRBV11-2	-
CASSELAGGSYEQYF	TRBJ2-7	TRBV6-1	medium-sized
CASSSGTGRMDNQPQHF	TRBJ1-5	TRBV7-9	-
CASSSPSGRVTDTQYF	TRBJ2-3	TRBV5-4	medium-sized
CASSRDRDIYGYTF	TRBJ1-2	TRBV5-1	-
CASSLGGQGYNEQFF	TRBJ2-1	TRBV28	-
CASAGTGSSEAFF	TRBJ1-1	TRBV19	-
CASSLATGNTEAFF	TRBJ1-1	TRBV7-9	-
CATSRGLAGPPSETQYF	TRBJ2-5	TRBV15	medium-sized
CASRPGDSYQPQHF	TRBJ1-5	TRBV19	-
CASSDQSEGPRYF	TRBJ2-3	TRBV6-1	medium-sized
CARGAGGTEAFF	TRBJ1-1	TRBV30	medium-sized
CASRQGMITGELFF	TRBJ2-2	TRBV27	medium-sized
CATSVAGAYNEQFF	TRBJ2-1	TRBV24-1	-
CASSLEQSVYNSPLHF	TRBJ1-6	TRBV5-1	-
CASSDRDRARETQYF	TRBJ2-5	TRBV6-5	medium-sized
CASSLQGSPNEKLFF	TRBJ1-4	TRBV5-1	-
CASSPTGVGGYTF	TRBJ1-2	TRBV6-6	medium-sized
CAISEMGADGYTF	TRBJ1-2	TRBV10-3	-
CSASSGGGIRRGNEQFF	TRBJ2-1	TRBV20-1	-
CASSYDFYNEQFF	TRBJ2-1	TRBV6-6	medium-sized
CASSLDSFQETQYF	TRBJ2-5	TRBV5-4	-
CSARDPLGGVRHNEQFF	TRBJ2-1	TRBV20-1	-
CASSLRQERELFF	TRBJ2-2	TRBV7-6	-
CASSLAGAIDTQYF	TRBJ2-3	TRBV28	-
CSARDSGTLTDTQYF	TRBJ2-3	TRBV20-1	-
CASSVFREDSGNTIYF	TRBJ1-3	TRBV13	medium-sized
CATSRAPGWSYGYTF	TRBJ1-2	TRBV15	medium-sized
CASTKSQPNTEAFF	TRBJ1-1	TRBV19	medium-sized
CASSSTAMNTEAFF	TRBJ1-1	TRBV6-4	-
CASRVNTGELFF	TRBJ2-2	TRBV5-1	medium-sized
CSVGQTGWNGYTF	TRBJ1-2	TRBV29-1	-
CASSAGTGSYNEQFF	TRBJ2-1	TRBV5-1	medium-sized
CASSPWAGGGGSIYGYTF	TRBJ1-2	TRBV5-4	-
CASSLTGFYGYTF	TRBJ1-2	TRBV5-4	medium-sized
CASSLDRGVGYTF	TRBJ1-2	TRBV5-1	-
CASSLRASGTYNNEQFF	TRBJ2-1	TRBV7-2	-
CATGQGAPGANVLTF	TRBJ2-6	TRBV15	large